The T cell receptor (beta chain) described here comes from a study of blood T cell repertoires in COVID-19 (dated by TCRdb to the early 2020s). A note on the overall study: The collaborator samples originated in the United States, Italy and Spain and spanned the acute and convalescent phases of COVID-19. Samples came from the ongoing ImmuneRACE study (first 160 participants) plus 1,254 subjects from 6 global collaborators. Subjects who had been exposed to COVID-19, were actively infected with it, or had recovered from it provided the deeply sampled blood TCRbeta repertoires that made up the dataset. Where HLA class I and class II types were available, the types were taken from metadata supplied by the sample provider, not from assay-based typing. A de-identified subject ID, COVID-19 status, age in years and sex were almost always included in the sample metadata. The repertoires were released in a freely available public database meant as a resource for research on the immune response to SARS-CoV-2. The material from the prospective study consisted of cDNA or gDNA derived from T cells, B-cell-depleted T cells, or PBMCs.

Summary of the overall study and its limitations: The quantity of clinical and demographic metadata differed by source and by participant and was supplied without curation.

A distance of 11 bases separates the germline ends of V and J, which lose 1 base and 8 bases respectively. CDR1 and CDR2, per the germline V gene (reference sequence), are LGHDT and YNNKEL. Including the terminal cysteine and phenylalanine, the CDR3 comprises 13 residues. Just CDR3 DNA is preserved here, 39 bases in frame from base 1. This clone was detected once. Its antigen has not been determined. No base quality information exists; no much larger clone differs at one position. The collaborating institutions used their own protocols to collect whole blood in K2EDTA tubes. Collaborator samples were shipped for TCRbeta analysis as frozen whole blood, isolated PBMCs, or DNA extracted from either sample type. The immunoSEQ Assay, a bias-controlled multiplex PCR, was used to amplify TCRbeta CDR3 regions from genomic DNA. The source study handled its data this way. The number of nucleated cells in each sample was estimated from the amplification of reference gene primers within the assay. Sequence reads were collapsed and filtered to measure the absolute abundance of every unique TCRbeta CDR3 rearrangement. For each sample, productive Simpson clonality was calculated by taking the square root of Simpson's diversity index across productive rearrangements. As stored in TCRdb, this immuneACCESS dataset retains in-frame rearrangements with V and J assigned. A fraction of the clones does not appear; measured against another copy, unresolved V genes explain less than half of the discrepancy, and the remainder lacks a known reason. V, J and clone size are taken as reported in that table, and D and trimming were inferred from the DNA itself. The sample table shows approximately 100,000 clones, and 80% to 90% are seen once. Clones ranked in the top ten supply 2.1% of the sample.

The sequenced material came from peripheral blood. This TCR came from a human donor in a cohort sampled during active COVID-19. The rearranged segments are TRBV3-1 (or the pseudogene TRBV3-2) and TRBJ1-2, with no reliable assignment of the D segment. The CDR3 protein: CASSQVGNGGYTF. The nucleotides read TGTGCCAGCAGCCAAGTCGGGAACGGGGGCTACACCTTC.